Below are 22 T cell receptor beta chains sequenced from a single sample in a study of identical twins. TCRdb recomputed calls from the 5' RACE reads with MiXCR, one row per CDR3 protein. This repertoire shows 500,000 to 650,000 distinct CDR3 sequences, 7.1% found once; its top ten account for 1.6%. The sample was also linked to a second study, of yellow fever vaccine responses in identical twins.

The sample taken for sequencing was PBMCs. The receptor source for this set is a woman aged 18-29 years in good health.

This clonotype was counted at least ten times. This CDR3 is CASSLAFFDADNEQFF. As DNA, the CDR3 is TGTGCCAGCAGCTTGGCCTTTTTTGACGCGGACAATGAGCAGTTCTTC. This sequence joins TRBV5-6 and TRBJ2-1; D remains ambiguous. This CDR3 contains 16 residues. Germline CDR1 SGHDT, CDR2 YYEEEE. The germline V and J ends were trimmed by 0 bases and 5 bases, with 15 bases remaining between them. Looking up the rest from reference TRBV5-6 and TRBJ2-1 gives the full variable domain: DAGVTQSPTHLIKTRGQQVTLRCSPKSGHDTVSWYQQALGQGPQFIFQYYEEEERQRGNFPDRFSGHQFPNYSSELNVNALLLGDSALYLCASSLAFFDADNEQFFGPGTRLTVL.

This clonotype showed up many times. J is TRBJ2-7 and V is TRBV29-1, with 11 nucleotides matching TRBD2. V shed 4 bases, J shed 2 bases, and the junction held 7 bases outside the gene matches. The germline V gene encodes CDR1 SQVTM and CDR2 ANQGSEA. The CDR3 runs to 15 residues. CDR3 residues: CSVVLAGGKTYEQYF. CDR3 in DNA: TGCAGCGTTGTGCTAGCGGGAGGAAAAACCTACGAGCAGTACTTC.

V gene TRBV12-3 or TRBV12-4 combines with J gene TRBJ2-2; D is perhaps TRBD1 (5 bases). V dropped 1 base and J dropped 5 bases, with 35 bases sitting between them. The CDR3 contains 23 residues. CDR3 sequence: CASSLGRQGLRVPDVDWTGELFF. The CDR3 DNA follows: TGTGCCAGCAGTTTAGGCCGCCAGGGCCTGCGAGTCCCCGACGTCGACTGGACCGGGGAGCTGTTTTTT.

The V call is TRBV2, the J call TRBJ2-3; D remains unclear. CDR3 length: 16 amino acids. The germline V and J ends were trimmed by 3 bases and 0 bases, with 13 bases remaining between them. Germline values: CDR1 SNHLY, CDR2 FYNNEI. CDR3 sequence: CASSDPVASSTDTQYF. In nucleotides, the CDR3 is TGTGCCAGCAGTGACCCAGTCGCCTCTAGCACAGATACGCAGTATTTT.

V gene TRBV7-9 combines with J gene TRBJ2-3; 8 bases match TRBD2. CDR1 is SEHNR, CDR2 FQNEAQ, per germline (reference sequence). Losses at the gene ends were 4 bases for V and 2 bases for J; bases not matched to a gene: 5. The CDR3 has 15 amino acids. CDR3 sequence (DNA): TGTGCCAGCAGCTACCAGCGGGAGTCCACAGATACGCAGTATTTT. It is translated as CASSYQRESTDTQYF.

This clonotype was recorded many times. V is TRBV11-2 and J is TRBJ1-6; possible D gene TRBD1, 5 bases. Germline assignment: CDR1 SGHAT and CDR2 FQNNGV. The V gene lost 8 bases and the J gene lost 4 bases, with 9 bases spanning the gap. This CDR3 region has 13 residues. CDR3 amino acids: CASARGYNSPLHF. DNA for the CDR3: TGTGCCAGCGCCCGGGGGTATAATTCACCCCTCCACTTT.

This clonotype was seen only a few times. This rearrangement joins TRBV4-1 to TRBJ2-1; 10 nucleotides match TRBD2. The CDR3 has 16 amino acids. Germline lookup yields CDR1 MGHRA and CDR2 YSYEKL. The V gene end was trimmed by 2 bases and the J gene end by 4 bases; junction bases not matched to a gene: 5. CDR3 protein: CASSQTSSGGYNEQFF. For the CDR3, the DNA is TGCGCCAGCAGCCAAACTTCTAGCGGGGGATACAATGAGCAGTTCTTC.

This clonotype was seen ten or more times. V gene TRBV5-1 combines with J gene TRBJ2-7; possibly TRBD2 for D (5 bases). This CDR3 contains 14 residues. Looked up from germline, CDR1 is SGHRS and CDR2 is YFSETQ. Trimming removed 0 bases from V and 7 bases from J, with 14 bases in between. In DNA, the CDR3 is TGCGCCAGCAGCTTGGGGAGGACTCGAGGTGAGCAGTACTTC. Protein: CASSLGRTRGEQYF.

The rearrangement links TRBV20-1 to TRBJ1-5, with D possibly matching TRBD1 (5 bases). CDR3 length: 15 amino acids. The germline V gene encodes CDR1 DFQATT and CDR2 SNEGSKA (reference sequence). Deletions cut 5 bases from V and 5 bases from J, with 19 bases between. The CDR3 is CSAGYRDAGDQPQHF. CDR3 DNA: TGCAGTGCTGGTTACCGGGACGCAGGAGATCAGCCCCAGCATTTT.

This clonotype was picked up a small number of times. J is TRBJ2-5 and V is TRBV25-1, with TRBD2 matching over 9 bases. J was trimmed by 1 base and V by 0 bases; bases with no gene match: 9. The germline V gene has CDR1 MGHDK and CDR2 SYGVNS. The length of the CDR3 is 18 residues. The CDR3 sequence is CASSEYKGSGRGQETQYF. The CDR3 bases are TGTGCCAGCAGTGAATATAAGGGTAGCGGGAGAGGCCAAGAGACCCAGTACTTC.

The V and J genes are TRBV7-9 and TRBJ2-3; D uncertain. V was pared by 5 bases and J by 0 bases, with 12 bases between. The CDR3 is 15 residues long. Germline V gene lookup returns CDR1 SEHNR and CDR2 FQNEAQ (reference sequence). The chain's CDR3 is CASSEARVSTDTQYF. CDR3 sequence (DNA): TGTGCCAGCAGCGAAGCCCGGGTTAGCACAGATACGCAGTATTTT.

J is TRBJ2-3 and V is TRBV7-6; 12 bases fit TRBD2. Trimming took 5 bases from V and 3 from J; bases not matched to a gene: 15. CDR3 length: 19 residues. Per the germline V gene, CDR1 is SGHVS and CDR2 is FNYEAQ. The CDR3 region has the DNA TGTGCCAGCAGCCCAGTCGGGGCTAGCGGGAGGGCGTTTACAGATACGCAGTATTTT. Protein: CASSPVGASGRAFTDTQYF.

This clonotype has just a few counts. The J gene is TRBJ1-4, the V gene TRBV7-9; possible D gene TRBD1, 6 bases. V gave up 5 bases and J gave up 8 bases, with 21 bases separating them. Germline V gives CDR1 SEHNR, CDR2 FQNEAQ (reference sequence). The CDR3 contains 16 residues. The CDR3 here is CASSLEGTGLREKLFF. In DNA, the CDR3 is TGTGCCAGCAGCCTTGAAGGAACAGGGCTAAGAGAAAAACTGTTTTTT. Looking up the rest from reference TRBV7-9 and TRBJ1-4 gives the full variable domain: DTGVSQNPRHKITKRGQNVTFRCDPISEHNRLYWYRQTLGQGPEFLTYFQNEAQLEKSRLLSDRFSAERPKGSFSTLEIQRTEQGDSAMYLCASSLEGTGLREKLFFGSGTQLSVL.

In this sample, this clonotype turned up many times. CDR3 in DNA: TGTGCCAGCAGCCCACAGGGGGAGAGGCAGTTCTTC. Residues: CASSPQGERQFF. The J gene is TRBJ2-1, the V gene TRBV12-3 or TRBV12-4; 8 positions match TRBD1. The V segment lost 6 bases and the J segment 12 bases; nucleotides outside the gene matches: 7. The CDR3 is made up of 12 amino acids.

The CDR3 here is CASSPLKLPGGTYNEQFF. The CDR3 nucleotides are TGCGCCAGCAGCCCTCTCAAGCTCCCGGGGGGGACCTACAATGAGCAGTTCTTC. The chain uses TRBV5-1 and TRBJ2-1; 8 bases map to TRBD2. The junction had 14 bases not matched to a gene; V was cut back by 4 bases and J by 2 bases. CDR1 is SGHRS, CDR2 YFSETQ, per germline. The CDR3 is made up of 18 amino acids.

This chain links TRBV25-1 with TRBJ2-7, with D perhaps matching TRBD1 (6 bases). CDR1 and CDR2 from the germline V gene are MGHDK and SYGVNS. The CDR3 has 16 amino acids. Trimming pared 4 bases from V and 2 bases from J, leaving 18 bases between. CDR3 loop: CASSGAGVRGPYEQYF. The DNA for the CDR3 is TGTGCCAGCAGTGGGGCAGGGGTTAGGGGCCCCTACGAGCAGTACTTC.

The chain joins TRBV14 to TRBJ2-7, with a tentative D call TRBD2 (6 bases). V lost 5 bases and J 0 bases, leaving 14 bases between the germline ends. CDR1 SGHDN and CDR2 FVKESK come from the germline V gene. The CDR3 runs to 15 residues. CDR3 sequence: CASSTLIGSSYEQYF. CDR3 DNA: TGTGCCAGCAGCACGTTAATCGGGAGCTCCTACGAGCAGTACTTC.

This clonotype has just a few counts. V and J are TRBV12-3 or TRBV12-4 and TRBJ2-3, with 9 positions matching TRBD1. The V and J ends lost 5 bases and 13 bases, in that order; junction bases with no gene match: 4. The CDR3 is 11 residues long. CDR3 in amino acids: CASSRQGDEYF. The CDR3 DNA is TGTGCCAGCAGTCGACAGGGGGACGAGTATTTT.

This rearrangement joins TRBV5-1 to TRBJ2-1, with D possibly called TRBD1 or TRBD2 (5 bases each). Germline V CDR1 and CDR2: SGHRS, YFSETQ. The CDR3 runs to 15 residues. V lost 2 bases and J lost 4, with 13 bases in between. The CDR3 DNA is TGCGCCAGCAGCTTCCCGGGGCCGACGTACAATGAGCAGTTCTTC. Translated: CASSFPGPTYNEQFF.

The chain couples TRBV29-1 to TRBJ2-2; 7 bases line up with TRBD2. The CDR3 runs 19 residues. Germline CDR1 and CDR2: SQVTM and ANQGSEA. The trim removed 3 bases at V and 5 bases at J, leaving 21 bases unmatched. The CDR3 sequence: CSVERVRGDPPTGTGELFF. Written as DNA, the CDR3 is TGCAGCGTTGAGCGAGTTCGGGGGGACCCTCCAACAGGTACCGGGGAGCTGTTTTTT.

Only a few counts were recorded for this clonotype. The rearrangement links TRBV12-3 or TRBV12-4 to TRBJ1-4; D might be TRBD1 (6 bases). V gave up 3 bases and J gave up 8 bases, with 16 bases separating them. The CDR3 has 15 residues. CDR3 sequence reads: CASSLGRQGPEKLFF. DNA of the CDR3: TGTGCCAGCAGTTTGGGGCGGCAGGGGCCGGAAAAACTGTTTTTT.

Worth noting for this clonotype: Germline and junction disagree at one end, which may indicate a read error. Here the CDR3 DNA reads TGTGCCAGCAGTTTAGGTGGGCAGTTCAGCCTCTTT. Its translation: CASSLGGQFSLF. The chain employs TRBV12-3 or TRBV12-4 and TRBJ1-1; D is undetermined. The length of the CDR3 is 12 residues.